This T cell receptor beta chain derives from a study of T cells in Graves' hyperthyroidism and ophthalmopathy. This clonotype has just a few counts. The CDR3 consists of 16 residues. V shed 5 bases, J shed 6 bases, and the junction held 10 bases outside the gene matches. Germline V lookup: CDR1 MNHEY, CDR2 SMNVEV (reference sequence). TCR beta CDR3 region amplification was performed from RNA transcripts. HTBI primers drove first-round RT-PCR of the TCR CDR3. TCRdb re-analysed the multiplex PCR reads in MiXCR, keeping a single row per CDR3 protein. Of 500,000 to 600,000 distinct CDR3 sequences in the sample, roughly 50% were seen once.

The chain recombines TRBV27 with TRBJ1-6, with 7 bases identical to TRBD1. This clonotype was sampled from an adult woman with Graves' disease, either hyperthyroidism or ophthalmopathy (not recorded which). Material for sequencing was peripheral blood or thyroid tissue (not recorded which). The CDR3 nucleotides read TGTGCCAGCAGTCAGACAGGGATGCGTGGTAATTCACCCCTCCACTTT. Residues: CASSQTGMRGNSPLHF.